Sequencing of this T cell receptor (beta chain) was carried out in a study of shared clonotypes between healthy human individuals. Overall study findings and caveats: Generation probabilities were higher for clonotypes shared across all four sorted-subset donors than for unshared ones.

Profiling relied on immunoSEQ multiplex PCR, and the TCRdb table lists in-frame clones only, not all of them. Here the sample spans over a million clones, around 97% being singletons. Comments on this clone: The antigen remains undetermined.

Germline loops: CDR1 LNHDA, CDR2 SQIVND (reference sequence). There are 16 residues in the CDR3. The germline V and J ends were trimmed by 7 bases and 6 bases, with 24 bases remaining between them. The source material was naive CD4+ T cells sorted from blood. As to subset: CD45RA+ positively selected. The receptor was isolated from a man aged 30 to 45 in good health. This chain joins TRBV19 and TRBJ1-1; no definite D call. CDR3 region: CASIQSPSIGKPEAFF. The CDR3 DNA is TGTGCCAGTATCCAAAGCCCATCAATAGGTAAACCTGAAGCTTTCTTT.